The clone carrying this TCR beta chain occurred many times. Its antigen is unidentified. The germline CDR1 and CDR2 sequences are ENHRY and SYGVKD. With 3 bases removed from V and 7 bases from J, the gap between germline ends came to 13 bases. This CDR3 has 14 residues. Each CDR3 protein is one row after TCRdb ran MiXCR on the 5' RACE reads. Of approximately 150,000 distinct CDR3 sequences listed, approximately 6.2% are singletons. The sample belongs to a study of T cells after yellow fever vaccination. The study, taken as a whole, reports: Across the CD4 and CD8 compartments, a small share of clonotypes was present in both.

The genes are TRBV10-3 and TRBJ2-1, with a weak D call TRBD2 (5 bases). Sequencing was performed on CD4+ T cells sorted from PBMCs, taken on the day of the first yellow fever vaccination. The receptor was isolated from a man in his late teens or twenties who received the YFV17D yellow fever vaccine. The CDR3 nucleotides read TGTGCCATCAGTGATTCCCAACGGAGGAATGAGCAGTTCTTC. This sequence encodes CAISDSQRRNEQFF.